This T cell receptor (beta chain) is from a study of blood T cells in healthy people across ages. Germline CDR1 and CDR2: SGHRS and YFSETQ. The CDR3 loop spans 15 amino acids. V lost 0 bases, J lost 1 base, and 2 bases stayed unmatched. Isolation yielded PBMCs, at least 7 million per sample, in every case. This clonotype was picked up many times. With a J-beta primer mix and a sample-barcoded 5' primer, a second PCR ran about 7 to 12 cycles. Template switching added a 12-random-nucleotide identifier to every cDNA molecule. No fewer than 3 million CDR3-containing paired-end reads came from each sample. TCRdb re-derived calls from the 5' RACE reads in MiXCR, one entry per CDR3 protein. The table includes about 290,000 distinct CDR3 sequences, 25% to 30% detected once.

This chain joins TRBV5-1 and TRBJ2-7; 9 nucleotides agree with TRBD2. This TCR came from a woman in her sixties or seventies in good health. The sample comprised blood. The CDR3 DNA follows: TGCGCCAGCAGCTTGGTCCTAGCGGGGTCCTACGAGCAGTACTTC. Translated: CASSLVLAGSYEQYF.